The clone carrying this T cell receptor (beta chain) was seen more than once but under ten times. Its specificity is not known. TCRdb passed the 5' RACE reads through MiXCR, listing each CDR3 protein once. The data show 300,000 to 450,000 distinct CDR3 sequences, with more than 25% seen just once and 5.5% to 6.5% held by the top ten. This sample was taken from a study of identical twins' blood T cells. The study, taken as a whole, reports: Abundant TCRbeta CDR3s overlapped more between twins than with unrelated donors.

V dropped 6 bases and J dropped 4 bases, with 7 bases sitting between them. The length of the CDR3 is 11 residues. Germline CDR1 is SGHDT and CDR2 is YYEEEE. The TCR sequence derives from a woman aged 18 to 55 in good health. The specimen sequenced was PBMCs. The chain carries TRBV5-6 and TRBJ1-1; D gene uncertain. CDR3 residues: CASTWGTEAFF. The CDR3 DNA follows: TGTGCCAGCACCTGGGGCACTGAAGCTTTCTTT.